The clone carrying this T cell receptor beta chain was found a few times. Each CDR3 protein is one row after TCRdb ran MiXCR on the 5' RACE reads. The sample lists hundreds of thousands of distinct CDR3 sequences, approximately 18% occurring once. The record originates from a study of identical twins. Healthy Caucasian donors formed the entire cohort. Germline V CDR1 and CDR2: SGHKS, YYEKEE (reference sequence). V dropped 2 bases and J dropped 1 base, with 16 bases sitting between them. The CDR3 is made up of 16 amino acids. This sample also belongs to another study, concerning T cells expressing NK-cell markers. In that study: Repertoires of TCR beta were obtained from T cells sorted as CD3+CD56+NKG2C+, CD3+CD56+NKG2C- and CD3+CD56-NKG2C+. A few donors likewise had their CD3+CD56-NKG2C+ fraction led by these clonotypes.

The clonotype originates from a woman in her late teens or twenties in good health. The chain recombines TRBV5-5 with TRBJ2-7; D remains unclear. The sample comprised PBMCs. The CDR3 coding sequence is TGTGCCAGCAGCTTCCGGTCAAACCAAGCATCCTACGAGCAGTACTTC. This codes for CASSFRSNQASYEQYF.